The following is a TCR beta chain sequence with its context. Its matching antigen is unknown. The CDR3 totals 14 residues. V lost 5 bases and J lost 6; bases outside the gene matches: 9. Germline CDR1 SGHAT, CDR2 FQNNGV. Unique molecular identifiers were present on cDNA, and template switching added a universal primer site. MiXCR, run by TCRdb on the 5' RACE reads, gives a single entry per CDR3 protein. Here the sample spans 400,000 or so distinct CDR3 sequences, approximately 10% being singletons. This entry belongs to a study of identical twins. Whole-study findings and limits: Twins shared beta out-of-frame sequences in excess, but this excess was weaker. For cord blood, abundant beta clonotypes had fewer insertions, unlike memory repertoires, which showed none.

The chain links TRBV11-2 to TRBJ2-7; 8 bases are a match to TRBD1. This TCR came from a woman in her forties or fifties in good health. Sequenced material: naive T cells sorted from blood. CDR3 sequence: CASSRDRWWFEQYV. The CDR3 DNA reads TGTGCCAGCAGCCGGGACAGGTGGTGGTTCGAGCAGTACGTC.